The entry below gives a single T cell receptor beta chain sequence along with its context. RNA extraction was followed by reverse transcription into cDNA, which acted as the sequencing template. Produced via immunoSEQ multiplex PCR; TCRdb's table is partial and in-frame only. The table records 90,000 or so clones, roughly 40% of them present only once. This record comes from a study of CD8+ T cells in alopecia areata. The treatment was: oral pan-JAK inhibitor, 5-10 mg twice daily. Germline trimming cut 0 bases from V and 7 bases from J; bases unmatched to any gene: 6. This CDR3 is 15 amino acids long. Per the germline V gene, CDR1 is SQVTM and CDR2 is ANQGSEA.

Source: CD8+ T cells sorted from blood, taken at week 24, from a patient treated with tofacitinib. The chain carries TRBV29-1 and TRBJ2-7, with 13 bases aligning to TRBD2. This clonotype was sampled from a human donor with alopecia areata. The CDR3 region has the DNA TGCAGCGTTGAAGATGCCACTAGCGGGAGGGGGGAGCAGTACTTC. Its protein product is CSVEDATSGRGEQYF.